Below are 27 T cell receptor beta chains sequenced from a single sample in a study of T cell responses to AZD1222 COVID-19 vaccine. Some clones are missing from TCRdb's copy, which holds only in-frame ones; the method was immunoSEQ multiplex PCR. The sample shows about 130,000 clones, about 88% of them seen only once. The material sequenced was peripheral blood, taken on day 0 of AZD1222 vaccination. Receptor source: an adult in good health.

This CDR3 reads CATRRTSWYYTGELFF. The CDR3 bases are TGTGCCACCCGACGGACTAGCTGGTATTACACCGGGGAGCTGTTTTTT. V is TRBV7-9 and J is TRBJ2-2; 8 nucleotides line up with TRBD2. CDR1 and CDR2 from the germline V gene are SEHNR and FQNEAQ (reference sequence). This CDR3 region has 16 residues. With V trimmed by 10 bases and J by 3 bases, 13 bases remained unmatched.

The chain couples TRBV28 to TRBJ2-7; TRBD1 matches at 10 bases. The CDR3 is 18 residues long. Germline lookup yields CDR1 MDHEN and CDR2 SYDVKM. V was pared by 0 bases and J by 3 bases, with 11 bases of the junction left unmatched. The CDR3 here is CASSLWSFGTGAIYEQYF. In nucleotides, the CDR3 is TGTGCCAGCAGTTTATGGTCCTTCGGGACAGGGGCGATCTACGAGCAGTACTTC.

The rearrangement links TRBV28 to TRBJ1-5, with a tentative D call TRBD1 (6 bases). Deletions cut 6 bases from V and 7 bases from J, with 19 bases between. This CDR3 has 15 residues. Germline-derived CDR1 and CDR2 are MDHEN and SYDVKM. The CDR3 nucleotides are TGTGCCAGCAGCCGACAGGAGCTCTCAGGGCAGCCCCAGCATTTT. It specifies CASSRQELSGQPQHF.

The chain recombines TRBV19 with TRBJ1-4; D perhaps matches TRBD1 (6 bases). Germline CDR1 and CDR2: LNHDA and SQIVND (reference sequence). This CDR3 is 17 amino acids long. The V end lost 3 bases, the J end lost 3 bases, and 17 bases lay between the germline ends. As DNA, the CDR3 is TGTGCCAGTAGTATCCTGATGGGGGGGGCCCCTAATGAAAAACTGTTTTTT. Protein sequence: CASSILMGGAPNEKLFF.

V gene TRBV6-7 combines with J gene TRBJ2-5; the match to TRBD1 covers 9 bases. TRBV6-7 counts as an open reading frame of uncertain function. V gave up 0 bases and J gave up 1 base; unmatched junction bases: 9. This CDR3 has 18 residues. CDR3 in amino acids: CASSYSKGQGQGQETQYF. The CDR3 coding sequence is TGTGCCAGCAGTTACTCGAAGGGGCAGGGACAGGGCCAAGAGACCCAGTACTTC.

V gene TRBV11-3 combines with J gene TRBJ2-7; TRBD1 is a possible D gene (7 bases). The CDR3 loop spans 16 amino acids. Deletions cut 6 bases from V and 2 bases from J, with 20 bases between. Germline V gene sequence: CDR1 SGHNT, CDR2 YENEEA. This CDR3 reads CASSNPGGRWAYEQYF. The CDR3 DNA follows: TGTGCCAGCAGTAACCCAGGGGGGAGATGGGCCTACGAGCAGTACTTC.

The chain is built from TRBV6-5 and TRBJ2-5, with TRBD1 matching over 10 bases. Germline V gene data show CDR1 as MNHEY and CDR2 as SVGAGI. V shed 8 bases, J shed 5 bases, and the junction held 11 bases outside the gene matches. The length of the CDR3 is 15 residues. The CDR3 sequence is CASRDSTGGRETQYF. CDR3 sequence (DNA): TGTGCCAGCCGAGACTCGACAGGGGGCCGGGAGACCCAGTACTTC.

This sequence joins TRBV6-2 or TRBV6-3 and TRBJ1-2; D is unresolved. This CDR3 has 13 amino acids. V lost 2 bases, J lost 3 bases, and 7 bases lay in between. Germline V lookup: CDR1 MNHEY, CDR2 SVGEGT. CDR3 nucleotide sequence: TGTGCCAGCAGTTACGGCAGCTACTATGGCTACACCTTC. Protein product: CASSYGSYYGYTF.

The sample holds one count of this clone. The chain carries TRBV24-1 and TRBJ2-3; possible D gene TRBD1, 5 bases. The CDR3 is 14 amino acids. Germline V gives CDR1 KGHDR, CDR2 SFDVKD. Trimming stripped 3 bases from V and 1 base from J, with 7 bases between. CDR3 loop: CATSDETGTDTQYF. CDR3 nucleotide sequence: TGTGCCACCAGTGATGAGACAGGCACAGATACGCAGTATTTT.

The CDR3 nucleotides read TGTGCCAGCAGTTTGTTCGTCTCCTATAATTCACCCCTCCACTTT. This gives the protein CASSLFVSYNSPLHF. The chain recombines TRBV6-5 with TRBJ1-6; D is undetermined. This CDR3 has 15 amino acids. Deletions cut 4 bases from V and 0 bases from J, with 7 bases between. Germline V gene lookup returns CDR1 MNHEY and CDR2 SVGAGI.

V usage is TRBV27 and J usage is TRBJ1-6; a possible D gene is TRBD1 (5 bases). The CDR3 loop spans 13 amino acids. The ends were cut back, 9 bases at V and 9 bases at J, with 15 bases in the middle. Germline V lookup: CDR1 MNHEY, CDR2 SMNVEV (reference sequence). CDR3 sequence (DNA): TGTGCCAGTCGACCCCGACAGTCTTCACCCCTCCACTTT. Translating gives CASRPRQSSPLHF.

This sequence joins TRBV11-3 and TRBJ2-3, with TRBD2 as a possible D gene (5 bases). CDR1 and CDR2 from the germline V gene are SGHNT and YENEEA. The CDR3 contains 12 residues. Deletions cut 5 bases from V and 4 bases from J, with 7 bases between. The CDR3 is CASSRGSDTQYF. The DNA for the CDR3 is TGTGCCAGCAGCCGAGGGTCAGATACGCAGTATTTT.

The gene calls are TRBV3-1 (or the pseudogene TRBV3-2) and TRBJ2-7; D is undetermined. Germline values: CDR1 LGHDT, CDR2 YNNKEL (reference sequence). V lost 0 bases and J 2 bases, leaving 11 bases between the germline ends. CDR3 length: 15 amino acids. As DNA, the CDR3 is TGTGCCAGCAGCCAAGATCTCCGGCCGACCTACGAGCAGTACTTC. It codes for CASSQDLRPTYEQYF.

This clone appeared a few times. The chain is built from TRBV27 and TRBJ2-3; 8 nucleotides match TRBD2. The V gene's germline CDR1 is MNHEY and CDR2 SMNVEV (reference sequence). V dropped 5 bases and J dropped 6; count of bases not matched to a gene: 10. This CDR3 spans 15 amino acids. The CDR3 spells CASSGEGGGRDTQYF. In DNA, the CDR3 is TGTGCCAGCAGTGGCGAGGGGGGCGGGAGGGATACGCAGTATTTT.

The count of this clone is one. The chain joins TRBV5-1 to TRBJ2-6; 7 bases fit TRBD1. Germline CDR1 reads SGHRS; CDR2 reads YFSETQ. The junction had 9 bases not matched to a gene; V was cut back by 4 bases and J by 8 bases. This CDR3 is 15 amino acids long. The CDR3 sequence is CASSQTDRVTNVLTF. In DNA form, the CDR3 reads TGCGCCAGCAGCCAGACTGACAGGGTGACCAACGTCCTGACTTTC.

The rearrangement links TRBV19 to TRBJ2-3; TRBD2 agrees at 8 bases. This CDR3 has 17 residues. From germline, CDR1 is LNHDA and CDR2 SQIVND (reference sequence). Trimming cost V 5 bases and J 3 bases; bases outside gene matches: 13. Here the CDR3 reads CASSRRGEIPSTDTQYF. The CDR3 region has the DNA TGTGCCAGTAGTCGGCGGGGGGAGATTCCCAGTACAGATACGCAGTATTTT.

The chain has TRBV7-9 and TRBJ1-5; no clear D. This CDR3 is 14 amino acids long. Germline loops: CDR1 SEHNR, CDR2 FQNEAQ (reference sequence). V lost 11 bases to trimming and J lost 3 bases, with 17 bases between them. CDR3 sequence: CASSPEGPNQPQHF. Written as DNA, the CDR3 is TGTGCCTCCTCCCCGGAAGGTCCCAATCAGCCCCAGCATTTT.

This clone was detected once. The chain employs TRBV5-1 and TRBJ1-4, with 10 bases lining up with TRBD1. Germline V gene lookup returns CDR1 SGHRS and CDR2 YFSETQ. This CDR3 comprises 14 residues. Unmatched junction bases numbered 4, after V lost 3 bases and J lost 8 bases. The CDR3 nucleotides are TGCGCCAGCAGCTCGGGGACAGGGGTAGAAAAACTGTTTTTT. Translation gives CASSSGTGVEKLFF.

This clone was seen a few times. The V and J genes are TRBV27 and TRBJ1-1; D unclear. Germline V gene lookup returns CDR1 MNHEY and CDR2 SMNVEV (reference sequence). This CDR3 has 15 amino acids. V lost 5 bases to trimming and J lost 2 bases, with 15 bases between them. The CDR3 region has the DNA TGTGCCAGCAGTAAACGCAGCTCTCCAAACACTGAAGCTTTCTTT. It codes for CASSKRSSPNTEAFF.

The chain couples TRBV4-1 to TRBJ2-1, with D possibly being TRBD2 (6 bases). This CDR3 contains 14 residues. The V end was cut by 0 bases, the J end by 6 bases, with 9 bases between. Germline CDR1 is MGHRA and CDR2 is YSYEKL. The CDR3 loop is CASSQDGGTNEQFF. The CDR3 DNA reads TGCGCCAGCAGCCAAGATGGGGGGACCAATGAGCAGTTCTTC.

This chain connects TRBV11-2 to TRBJ2-5; unclear D gene. This CDR3 is built from 16 residues. V lost 3 bases, J lost 5 bases, and 19 bases lay in between. Germline V gene sequence: CDR1 SGHAT, CDR2 FQNNGV. For the CDR3, the DNA is TGTGCCAGCAGCTTCGTATCACCGAGCCTAGGGGAGACCCAGTACTTC. Residues: CASSFVSPSLGETQYF.

Concerning this clone: The junction does not match germline at one end; this may be a read error. The J gene is TRBJ2-7, the V gene TRBV7-9, with 7 bases that match TRBD2. CDR1 and CDR2 (germline): SEHNR, FQNEAQ (reference sequence). The CDR3 loop spans 17 amino acids. CDR3 in DNA: TGTGCCAGCAGCTTAGCGCTAGGGCGCGGGAGCTCCCACGAGCAGTACTTC. This translates into CASSLALGRGSSHEQYF.

The chain is built from TRBV7-9 and TRBJ1-1; D ambiguous. The germline V and J ends were trimmed by 6 bases and 2 bases, with 13 bases remaining between them. This CDR3 spans 14 amino acids. The germline CDR1 and CDR2 sequences are SEHNR and FQNEAQ (reference sequence). CDR3 sequence: CASSRLVLNTEAFF. CDR3 coding DNA: TGTGCCAGCAGTCGCCTGGTACTCAACACTGAAGCTTTCTTT.

V gene TRBV28 combines with J gene TRBJ1-4; D might be TRBD1 (5 bases). The CDR3 is made up of 13 amino acids. V was cut by 6 bases and J by 13 bases, with 18 bases left in between. Germline V gives CDR1 MDHEN, CDR2 SYDVKM. CDR3 DNA: TGTGCCAGCAGCAAGTTCCGGGACCGAGGACTGTTTTTT. Amino acids: CASSKFRDRGLFF. The full variable domain, with the rest looked up from reference TRBV28 and TRBJ1-4, is DVKVTQSSRYLVKRTGEKVFLECVQDMDHENMFWYRQDPGLGLRLIYFSYDVKMKEKGDIPEGYSVSREKKERFSLILESASTNQTSMYLCASSKFRDRGLFFGSGTQLSVL.

The V gene is TRBV7-9, the J gene TRBJ2-5; D remains unclear. The V end lost 3 bases, the J end lost 5 bases, and 13 bases lay between the germline ends. The germline gives CDR1 SEHNR, CDR2 FQNEAQ (reference sequence). The CDR3 loop spans 14 amino acids. The CDR3 DNA reads as TGTGCCAGCAGCTTTTTCGATCTTGGGGAGACCCAGTACTTC. This sequence encodes CASSFFDLGETQYF.

A single count supports this clone. The J gene is TRBJ2-5, the V gene TRBV12-3 or TRBV12-4; D not certain. This CDR3 spans 11 amino acids. Trimming left V 3 bases short and J 7 bases short, with 6 bases between. The CDR3 loop reads CASSFLGTQYF. Here the CDR3 DNA reads TGTGCCAGCAGTTTTCTAGGGACCCAGTACTTC.

The gene calls are TRBV13 and TRBJ1-2; D is unresolved. CDR3 length: 14 amino acids. CDR1 PRHDT and CDR2 FYEKMQ come from the germline V gene (reference sequence). Trimming removed 4 bases from V and 5 bases from J, with 14 bases in between. CDR3 region: CASSSAEGRYGYTF. Written as DNA, the CDR3 is TGTGCCAGCAGCTCTGCAGAGGGAAGGTATGGCTACACCTTC.